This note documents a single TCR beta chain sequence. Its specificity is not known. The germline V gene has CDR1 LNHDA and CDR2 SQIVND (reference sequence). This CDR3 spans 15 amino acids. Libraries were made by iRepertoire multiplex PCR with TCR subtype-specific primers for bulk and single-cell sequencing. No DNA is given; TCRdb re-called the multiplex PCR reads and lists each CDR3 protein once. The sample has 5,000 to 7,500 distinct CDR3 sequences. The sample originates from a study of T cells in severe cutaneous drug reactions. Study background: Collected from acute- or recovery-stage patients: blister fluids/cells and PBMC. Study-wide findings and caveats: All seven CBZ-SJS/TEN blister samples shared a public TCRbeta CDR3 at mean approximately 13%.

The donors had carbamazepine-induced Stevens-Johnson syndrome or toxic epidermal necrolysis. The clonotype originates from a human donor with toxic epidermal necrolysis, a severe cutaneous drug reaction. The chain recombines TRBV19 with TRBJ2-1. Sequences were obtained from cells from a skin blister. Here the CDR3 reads CASSIGSISYNEQFF.